The 3 T cell receptor beta chains presented below share a single source sample, sequenced in a study of T cell responses to AZD1222 COVID-19 vaccine. Sequencing used immunoSEQ multiplex PCR; TCRdb keeps in-frame clones, though not all of them. The table records more than 50,000 clones, roughly 87% of them present only once. Sequences were derived from peripheral blood, sampled 28 days after the second AZD1222 dose. These receptors were taken from an adult who received the AZD1222 COVID-19 vaccine.

V and J are TRBV5-1 and TRBJ2-4; 7 bases match TRBD2. V trimming: 1 base; J trimming: 5 bases; junction bases outside the gene matches: 9. From germline, CDR1 is SGHRS and CDR2 YFSETQ. The length of the CDR3 is 16 residues. The CDR3 here is CASSLRSGIFENIQYF. As DNA, the CDR3 is TGCGCCAGCAGCTTGCGGAGCGGGATCTTCGAAAACATTCAGTACTTC.

The chain uses TRBV2 and TRBJ2-1; D assignment may be TRBD1 or TRBD2 (6 bases each). Looked up from germline, CDR1 is SNHLY and CDR2 is FYNNEI. V shed 5 bases and J shed 7 bases, with 18 bases lying between them. The CDR3 spans 15 residues. The CDR3 DNA is TGTGCCAGCAGTACCCGACCCCGAGGGGGGAATGAGCAGTTCTTC. Translated, it gives CASSTRPRGGNEQFF.

This chain links TRBV15 with TRBJ2-2; 7 bases are a match to TRBD1. The CDR3 sequence is 16 residues long. CDR1 is LNHNV and CDR2 is YYDKDF in the germline V gene (reference sequence). V lost 5 bases to trimming and J lost 0 bases; unmatched junction nucleotides: 6. CDR3 sequence: CATSQNRGTNTGELFF. In DNA, the CDR3 is TGTGCCACCAGCCAGAACAGGGGAACGAACACCGGGGAGCTGTTTTTT.